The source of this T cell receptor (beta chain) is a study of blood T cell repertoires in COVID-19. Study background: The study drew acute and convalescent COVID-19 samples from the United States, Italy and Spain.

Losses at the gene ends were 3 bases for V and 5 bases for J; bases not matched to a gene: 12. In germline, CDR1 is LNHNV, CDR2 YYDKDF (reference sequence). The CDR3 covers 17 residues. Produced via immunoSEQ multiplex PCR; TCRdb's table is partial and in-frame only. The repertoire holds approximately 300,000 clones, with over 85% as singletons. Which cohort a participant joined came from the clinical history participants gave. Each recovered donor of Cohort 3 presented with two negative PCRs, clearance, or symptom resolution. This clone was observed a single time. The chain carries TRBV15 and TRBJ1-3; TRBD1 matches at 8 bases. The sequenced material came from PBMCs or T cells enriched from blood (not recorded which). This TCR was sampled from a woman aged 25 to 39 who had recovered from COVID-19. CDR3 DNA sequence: TGTGCCACCAGCAGCCAGCATGTTAGGGACAGGAGAAACACCATATATTTT. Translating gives CATSSQHVRDRRNTIYF.